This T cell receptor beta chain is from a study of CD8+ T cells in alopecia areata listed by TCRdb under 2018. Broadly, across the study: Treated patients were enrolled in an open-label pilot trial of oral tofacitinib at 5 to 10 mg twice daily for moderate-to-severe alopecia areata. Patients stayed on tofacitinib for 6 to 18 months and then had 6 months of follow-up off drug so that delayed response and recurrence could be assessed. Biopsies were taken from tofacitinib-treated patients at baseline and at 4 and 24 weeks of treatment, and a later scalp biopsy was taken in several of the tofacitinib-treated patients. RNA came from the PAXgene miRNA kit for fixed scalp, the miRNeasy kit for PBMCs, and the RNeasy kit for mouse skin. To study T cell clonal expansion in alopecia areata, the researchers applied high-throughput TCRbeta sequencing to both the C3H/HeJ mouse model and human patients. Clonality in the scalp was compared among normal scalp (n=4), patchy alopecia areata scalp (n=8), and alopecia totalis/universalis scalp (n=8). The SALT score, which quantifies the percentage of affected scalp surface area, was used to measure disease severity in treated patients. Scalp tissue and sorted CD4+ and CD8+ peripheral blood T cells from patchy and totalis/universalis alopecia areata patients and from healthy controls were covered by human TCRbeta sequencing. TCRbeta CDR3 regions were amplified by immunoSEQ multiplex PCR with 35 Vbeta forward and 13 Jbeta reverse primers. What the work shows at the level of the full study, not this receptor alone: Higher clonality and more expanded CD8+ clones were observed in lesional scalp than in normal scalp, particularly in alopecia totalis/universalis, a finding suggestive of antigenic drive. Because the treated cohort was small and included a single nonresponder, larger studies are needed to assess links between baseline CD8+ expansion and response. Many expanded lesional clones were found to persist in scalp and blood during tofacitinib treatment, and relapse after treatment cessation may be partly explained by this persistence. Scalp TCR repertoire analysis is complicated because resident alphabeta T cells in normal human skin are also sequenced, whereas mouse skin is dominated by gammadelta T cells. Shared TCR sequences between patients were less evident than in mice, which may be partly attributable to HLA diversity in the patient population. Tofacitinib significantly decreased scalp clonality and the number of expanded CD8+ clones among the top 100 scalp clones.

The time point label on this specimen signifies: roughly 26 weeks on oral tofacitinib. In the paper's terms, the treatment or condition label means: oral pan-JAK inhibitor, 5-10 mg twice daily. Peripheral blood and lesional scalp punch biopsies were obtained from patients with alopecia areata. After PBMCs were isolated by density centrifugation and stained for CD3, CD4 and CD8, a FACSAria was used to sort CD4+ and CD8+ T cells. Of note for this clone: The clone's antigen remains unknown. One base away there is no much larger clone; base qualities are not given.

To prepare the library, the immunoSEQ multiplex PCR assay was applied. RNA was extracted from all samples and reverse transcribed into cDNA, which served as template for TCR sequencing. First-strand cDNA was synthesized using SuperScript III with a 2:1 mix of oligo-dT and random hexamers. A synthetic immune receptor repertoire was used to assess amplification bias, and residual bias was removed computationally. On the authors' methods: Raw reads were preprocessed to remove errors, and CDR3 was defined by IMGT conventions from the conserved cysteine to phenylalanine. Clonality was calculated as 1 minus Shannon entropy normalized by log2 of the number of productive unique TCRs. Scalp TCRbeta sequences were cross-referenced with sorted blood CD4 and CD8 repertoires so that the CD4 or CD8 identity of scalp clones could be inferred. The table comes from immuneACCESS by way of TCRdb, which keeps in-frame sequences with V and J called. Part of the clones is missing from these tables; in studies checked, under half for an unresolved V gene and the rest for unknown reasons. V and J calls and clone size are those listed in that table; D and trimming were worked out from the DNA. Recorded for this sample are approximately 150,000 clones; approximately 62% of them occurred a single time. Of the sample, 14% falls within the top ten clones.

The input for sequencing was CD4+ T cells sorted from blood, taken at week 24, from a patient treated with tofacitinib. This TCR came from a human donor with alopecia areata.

The CDR3 protein: CASSFPRDRYPYEQYF. The nucleotide sequence is given as TGCGCCAGCAGCTTCCCTCGGGACAGGTACCCCTACGAGCAGTACTTC. The chain is assembled from TRBV5-1 and TRBJ2-7; TRBD1 lines up with 8 middle nucleotides. Measured from the cysteine to the phenylalanine, the CDR3 is 16 residues long. The read is trimmed to its CDR3 DNA, 48 bases read in frame from base 1. V loses 2 bases at its end and J loses 2 bases; junction bases beyond the gene matches: 9. Reading the germline V gene gives CDR1 SGHRS and CDR2 YFSETQ.